Described below is a single T cell receptor beta chain sequence and its context. TCRdb's copy holds only in-frame clones and misses some; the assay was immunoSEQ multiplex PCR. Here the sample spans approximately 270,000 clones, under 85% being singletons. These data originate in a study of blood T cell repertoires in COVID-19. Study in general: Material from acute and convalescent COVID-19 was sourced from the United States, Italy and Spain.

The germline V gene encodes CDR1 SGHTA and CDR2 FQGNSA. This CDR3 is built from 16 residues. Trimming cost V 0 bases and J 3 bases; bases outside gene matches: 8. The chain carries TRBV7-2 and TRBJ2-7, with 7 bases matching TRBD2. Sample: peripheral blood. This clonotype was sampled from a human donor with COVID-19, enrolled during active disease. The donor label of this sample is uncertain. CDR3 bases: TGTGCCAGCAGCTTAGCGCCAAGCGGGGAGGGCTACGAGCAGTACTTC. This sequence encodes CASSLAPSGEGYEQYF.